This entry describes one TCR beta chain. Its antigen is undetermined. The data were produced by immunoSEQ multiplex PCR, yet TCRdb's version contains in-frame clones alone and is incomplete. The repertoire holds approximately 180,000 clones, 85% to 90% seen once, with around 26% in the top ten. This sample stems from a study of T cell responses to AZD1222 COVID-19 vaccine. Whole-study results and caveats: Increased Spike-specific TCR breadth and depth were observed after two AZD1222 doses. Researchers report vaccine-associated CD4 TCRs spanning spike, with dominance at 160-218 and 743-854. Variant regions that are unmutated are reportedly the target of nearly half of spike-specific TCRs. The peak T cell response came first, and repertoires were sampled only after it.

This CDR3 region has 14 residues. V shed 6 bases and J shed 4 bases, with 15 bases lying between them. Germline CDR1 reads SGHDN; CDR2 reads FVKESK. The J gene is TRBJ1-1, the V gene TRBV14, with D perhaps matching TRBD1 (5 bases). The receptor's source is an adult who received the AZD1222 COVID-19 vaccine. Here the sequenced sample was peripheral blood, taken 28 days after the second AZD1222 dose. The CDR3 reads CASRWGMGPTEAFF. The CDR3 nucleotides are TGTGCCAGCAGATGGGGGATGGGGCCCACTGAAGCTTTCTTT. Full variable domain (outside the CDR3, taken from reference TRBV14 and TRBJ1-1): EAGVTQFPSHSVIEKGQTVTLRCDPISGHDNLYWYRRVMGKEIKFLLHFVKESKQDESGMPNNRFLAERTGGTYSTLKVQPAELEDSGVYFCASRWGMGPTEAFFGQGTRLTVV.